This T cell receptor (beta chain) was profiled in a study of cytomegalovirus exposure and HLA in healthy donors listed by TCRdb under 2017. Some background on the complete study: An earlier analysis of under 600 of the donors reported approximately 290 Gb of sequence data and some 120 million unique TCR beta sequences from about 179 million T cells. An early release that covered fewer than 750 HLA-typed donors contained approximately 300 gigabases of sequencing data and some 87 million unique TCR sequences. Of the roughly 400 genotyped donors, over 65% fell in the genetic ancestry cluster associated with self-reported Caucasian donors. The aim of the study was to test whether cataloging public T cell receptors could identify signatures of past pathogen exposure. Using immunosequencing, the study profiled T cell repertoires from fewer than 850 subjects and related those repertoires to cytomegalovirus serostatus. A separate validation cohort of 100 to 150 different subjects was used in addition to the 666-subject first cohort. The study combined high-throughput TCR immunosequencing, statistical association of individual TCRs with disease status, and machine learning to predict cytomegalovirus infection status. In a later analysis, previously published TCR beta repertoires from hundreds of donors were re-analyzed and high-resolution HLA genotyping was added so that TCR occurrence patterns could be studied. Rather than drawing on any new phenotypic data, the later analysis identified candidate immune exposures from TCR beta sequences and the way those sequences occurred across donors. In an earlier analysis of 550 to 700 of the donors, high-throughput TCR beta sequencing was used to judge whether each TCR beta V gene segment behaved as functional or pseudogenic. Donor age, sex, ethnicity and CMV serostatus were compiled alongside the repertoire data. A later genetic analysis took genome-wide SNP genotypes for about 55% of the roughly 700 donors and used that subset as a discovery cohort. Every repertoire in the discovery cohort had been generated on one and the same sequencing platform. Class I and class II HLA loci were covered by the typing at four-digit resolution. Typing coverage differed by locus: A, B, C, DRB1 and DQB1 were typed in about 620-640 donors, DQA1 in approximately 520, DPA1 in around 580, and DPB1 in 400 to 480. Four to six DR-DQ haplotypes were handled as single units for association and clustering, since linkage in the cohort was strong. On average, about 240,000 unique TCR beta nucleotide sequences were sequenced per donor among some 420 genotyped donors of the cohort, with about 17% of those sequences being non-productive.

The cohort comprised 710 or so healthy bone marrow donors. Cohort members were all nominally healthy when sampled, although unrecorded immune exposures were likely present. The donor tested CMV seronegative, placing the donor among the 350 to 400 seronegative members of the cohort. Each donor provided a peripheral blood sample, and peripheral blood mononuclear cells were used for TCR beta sequencing. The Qiagen DNeasy Blood Extraction Kit was used to extract genomic DNA from the blood cell samples. The V and J ends are trimmed by 5 bases and 6 bases, leaving 14 bases between them. The CDR3 holds 13 amino acids from the cysteine to the phenylalanine. The sequence is cut down to CDR3 DNA, 39 bases in frame from base 1. From the germline V gene, CDR1 is KGHSH and CDR2 is LQKENI. A word on this clone: This receptor's antigen is unknown. The record has no base qualities; no much larger clone is one base away.

The study at large found these results: The study listed approximately 150 TCR beta chains as associated with cytomegalovirus. Broadly in line with IMGT annotations, most TCR beta V segments showed up in productive rearrangements about 87% or about 30% of the time in an earlier analysis of roughly 590 of the donors. Because counts were too low, more than 15 rarely observed V segments, including chromosome 9 orphons, were excluded from the earlier analysis of 500 to 700 of the donors. The classifier was reported to diagnose cytomegalovirus status with high specificity and sensitivity in both the original cohort and the validation cohort. The sequencing pipeline was judged likely to have produced a cluster of highly shared sequence variants as a technical artifact. In a later analysis, the rate of TCR association differed among HLA loci, with DRB1 alleles having the most associated TCRs and HLA-C alleles having the fewest. A later analysis reported that several top co-occurrence clusters appeared linked to parvovirus B19, influenza, CMV and Epstein-Barr virus. At a false discovery rate of 0.05, a later analysis linked 16,951 TCR beta sequences to specific HLA alleles. HLA typing was unavailable for some donors at each locus, so association tests used only the typed subset. Assigning TCR associations to individual alleles was difficult when HLA alleles, especially DR and DQ, strongly co-occurred. An association between a missense DCLRE1C variant and V-gene and J-gene trimming of TCR beta chains was found in a later genetic analysis and replicated in an independent cohort. Sequencing depth was assumed to be roughly uniform across donors in the presence/absence analyses, though that assumption may not hold. Correlated functional status among segregating V segments might reflect linkage disequilibrium, but an unknown experimental factor could not be ruled out. A further reported finding was that TCR beta sequences accurately predicted the HLA-A and HLA-B alleles for most subjects in the first cohort. Most TCR sequences were observed very rarely across donors, whereas some public TCRs were present in many individuals. The authors suggested that the approach could potentially be generalized to other disease states and immunological phenotypes. In vitro tests confirmed that a few of the cytomegalovirus-associated TCR beta chains recognize cytomegalovirus antigens. In a later analysis, most CMV-associated TCR beta chains were found to appear HLA-restricted, with HLA associations seemingly driven largely by CMV exposure. In a later genetic analysis, fewer N-insertions in productive TCRs were reported among donors in an Asian-associated ancestry cluster than the roughly 670-donor mean. In a later analysis, HLA-associated TCR beta chains were found to be more clonally expanded and to have lower generation probabilities than equally common non-associated chains. The cohort was sequenced for TCR beta chains only, and without alpha or paired-chain data the features that could be detected were limited. Immune exposure information for the cohort was limited to CMV serostatus. Because the 87-base-pair reads could not distinguish some IMGT-functional V segments, including TRBV6-2 and TRBV6-3, those segments were excluded.

The library came from the immunoSEQ multiplex PCR assay. The multiplex PCR relied on a mix of 60 forward primers for TCR Vbeta segments and 13 reverse primers for TCR Jbeta segments. Amplification of the CDR3 region of rearranged TCR beta genes was performed with a multiplex PCR assay on genomic DNA. Amplified TCR beta libraries were sequenced as 87-base-pair reads on the Illumina HiSeq System. The paper's data handling went like this. Across the 640 or so repertoires, a later analysis counted some 80 million unique TCR beta chains, around 11 million of which were shared by at least two donors. A nearest-neighbor algorithm error-corrected the raw reads and collapsed the reads into unique sequences, merging closely related sequences to remove PCR and sequencing errors. To assign V, D and J gene segments, CDR3 sequences were aligned to IMGT reference sequences. For a sequence to be retained, a match of at least six nucleotides to both a V gene segment and a J gene segment was required. Rearrangements were called productive when the CDR3 lacked stop codons and stayed in frame with V and J; all others were non-productive. Following IMGT convention, CDR3 was defined as the stretch from the second conserved V-encoded cysteine to the conserved J-encoded phenylalanine. In an earlier analysis of 550 to 650 of the donors, sequences lacking an unambiguous match to a single V gene segment were excluded. An earlier analysis of 500 to 700 of the donors classified V segments as functional when productive rearrangements were above 56.7% and as segregating when the standard deviation between donors was above 5%. To diagnose cytomegalovirus status from the catalog of TCR beta chain sequences, a statistical classification framework was built. In a later analysis, V and J genes were assigned by comparing TCR nucleotide sequences against IMGT/GENE-DB human TR gene sequences. The TCRdist pipeline was used in a later analysis to assign CDR3 sequences and most-parsimonious VDJ recombination scenarios. In a later analysis, each TCR beta chain was defined by its CDR3 amino acid sequence together with its V-gene family, and reads without a unique V-gene family were excluded. In a later analysis, 550 to 650 highly shared, low-generation-probability nucleotide sequences were removed to address suspected cross-contamination and a sequencing artifact. In a later analysis, a clonal expansion index was calculated for each public chain from normalized within-repertoire ranks of inferred template counts. Generation probabilities in a later analysis came from a VDJ recombination model fitted to out-of-frame rearrangements, and those results were checked against IGoR. A later analysis scored TCR-TCR, TCR-HLA and TCR-CMV co-occurrence with hypergeometric tests, applying a repertoire-size bias correction to TCR pairs. False discovery rates were estimated in a later analysis by permuting HLA or CMV assignments 20 times. In a later analysis, co-occurring TCRs were grouped using DBSCAN, with TCRdist sequence similarity added in when clustering inside HLA-allele-positive subsets. Repertoires with fewer than 30,000 or more than 120,000 public chains, plus five repertoires with anomalous nucleotide sharing, were excluded from co-occurrence clustering. TCRdb limited this immuneACCESS table to in-frame rearrangements with V and J called. A share of clones is missing; checked studies link under half to unresolved V genes, and the rest is unexplained. V, J and clone size are taken as reported in that table, and D and trimming were inferred from the DNA itself. Here the sample has over 100,000 clones; around 80% occur a single time. Clones ranked in the top ten supply about 1.7% of the sample.

Rearrangement joined TRBV18 to TRBJ2-7, with the identity of the D gene unclear. The sequencing input was PBMCs. The TCR originated in a woman aged 40 to 50 in good health and CMV-seronegative. CDR3 loop: CASSFYTEREQYF. The bases read TGTGCCAGCTCATTTTACACCGAGCGCGAGCAGTACTTC.